Listed below are T cell receptor beta chains from one sample, sequenced in a study of shared clonotypes between healthy human individuals. Produced via immunoSEQ multiplex PCR; TCRdb's table is partial and in-frame only. This table has around 1.4 million clones, around 98.5% appearing once. The sequenced sample consisted of naive CD4+ T cells sorted from blood. The receptors were gathered from a man younger than 45 in good health. Each CDR3 is given with its conserved first and last residue. Fields, in order: V gene, clone size, J gene, D gene, CDR3 protein, CDR3 DNA. A D gene is named only where the DNA matches it firmly. Only part of the rows carry a size: once, few, many, or a class if the clone is expanded.

v_gene: TRBV9; abundance: -; j_gene: TRBJ2-7; d_gene: -; CDR3aa: CASSPGQSSLDEQYF; CDR3nt: TGTGCCAGCAGCCCCGGACAGAGCTCCCTAGACGAGCAGTACTTC
v_gene: TRBV5-1; abundance: once; j_gene: TRBJ2-4; d_gene: -; CDR3aa: CASSSSPGAKNIQYF; CDR3nt: TGCGCCAGCAGCTCCAGTCCAGGGGCCAAAAACATTCAGTACTTC
v_gene: TRBV6-5; abundance: -; j_gene: TRBJ2-5; d_gene: -; CDR3aa: CASSEHWRETQYF; CDR3nt: TGTGCCAGCAGCGAACATTGGAGAGAGACCCAGTACTTC
v_gene: TRBV5-6; abundance: -; j_gene: TRBJ2-7; d_gene: TRBD1; CDR3aa: CASRKTGASSSYEQYF; CDR3nt: TGTGCCAGCAGAAAGACAGGGGCTTCCTCCTCCTACGAGCAGTACTTC
v_gene: TRBV9; abundance: once; j_gene: TRBJ2-3; d_gene: -; CDR3aa: CASSVLALTDTQYF; CDR3nt: TGTGCCAGCAGCGTACTAGCGCTCACAGATACGCAGTATTTT
v_gene: TRBV5-1; abundance: -; j_gene: TRBJ2-7; d_gene: -; CDR3aa: CARKTFSPYEQYF; CDR3nt: TGCGCCAGGAAAACATTCTCTCCCTACGAGCAGTACTTC
v_gene: TRBV27; abundance: once; j_gene: TRBJ2-7; d_gene: TRBD1; CDR3aa: CASSLPGQGVRQYF; CDR3nt: TGTGCCAGCAGTCTCCCGGGACAGGGTGTTCGTCAGTACTTC
v_gene: TRBV14; abundance: -; j_gene: TRBJ2-7; d_gene: TRBD2; CDR3aa: CASSQGLARFYEQYF; CDR3nt: TGTGCCAGCAGCCAGGGACTAGCAAGGTTCTACGAGCAGTACTTC
v_gene: TRBV4-3; abundance: -; j_gene: TRBJ2-1; d_gene: TRBD1; CDR3aa: CASSQDPGTGYNEQFF; CDR3nt: TGCGCCAGCAGCCAAGATCCCGGGACAGGGTACAATGAGCAGTTCTTC
v_gene: TRBV29-1; abundance: -; j_gene: TRBJ2-7; d_gene: -; CDR3aa: CSVSGLLLHEQYF; CDR3nt: TGCAGCGTCTCGGGACTCCTTTTGCACGAGCAGTACTTC
v_gene: TRBV5-4; abundance: -; j_gene: TRBJ2-7; d_gene: -; CDR3aa: CASSLAGRFYEQYF; CDR3nt: TGTGCCAGCAGCTTGGCGGGAAGGTTCTACGAGCAGTACTTC
v_gene: TRBV28; abundance: -; j_gene: TRBJ1-5; d_gene: -; CDR3aa: CASSLRLNSNQPQHF; CDR3nt: TGTGCCAGCAGTCTGAGACTGAATAGCAATCAGCCCCAGCATTTT
v_gene: TRBV6-5; abundance: -; j_gene: TRBJ2-2; d_gene: -; CDR3aa: CASSSRGMGELFF; CDR3nt: TGTGCCAGCAGTTCAAGGGGGATGGGCGAGCTGTTTTTT
v_gene: TRBV2; abundance: -; j_gene: TRBJ2-1; d_gene: TRBD2; CDR3aa: CAGSRTSGTNEQFF; CDR3nt: TGTGCCGGAAGTAGGACTAGCGGGACCAATGAGCAGTTCTTC
v_gene: TRBV7-7; abundance: -; j_gene: TRBJ2-5; d_gene: -; CDR3aa: CASSLFQGPGGTQYF; CDR3nt: TGTGCCAGCAGCTTATTTCAGGGACCCGGAGGGACCCAGTACTTC
v_gene: TRBV5-1; abundance: -; j_gene: TRBJ2-7; d_gene: -; CDR3aa: CASSGPTGSGEQYF; CDR3nt: TGCGCCAGCAGCGGGCCGACTGGATCGGGGGAGCAGTACTTC
v_gene: TRBV6-1; abundance: -; j_gene: TRBJ2-1; d_gene: TRBD1; CDR3aa: CASSQDGTGASYNEQFF; CDR3nt: TGTGCCAGCAGTCAAGACGGGACAGGGGCATCCTACAATGAGCAGTTCTTC
v_gene: TRBV6-1; abundance: -; j_gene: TRBJ1-5; d_gene: -; CDR3aa: CASSEAGGSNQPQHF; CDR3nt: TGTGCCAGCAGTGAAGCCGGGGGAAGCAATCAGCCCCAGCATTTT
v_gene: TRBV18; abundance: -; j_gene: TRBJ2-3; d_gene: -; CDR3aa: CASSPKETLTDTQYF; CDR3nt: TGTGCCAGCTCCCCCAAGGAGACTCTCACAGATACGCAGTATTTT
v_gene: TRBV7-2; abundance: -; j_gene: TRBJ2-2; d_gene: -; CDR3aa: CASTINTGELFF; CDR3nt: TGTGCCAGCACCATCAACACCGGGGAGCTGTTTTTT
v_gene: TRBV6-1; abundance: -; j_gene: TRBJ2-2; d_gene: TRBD2; CDR3aa: CASSQGLVNTGELFF; CDR3nt: TGTGCCAGCAGTCAGGGACTAGTAAACACCGGGGAGCTGTTTTTT
v_gene: TRBV7-3; abundance: -; j_gene: TRBJ1-1; d_gene: TRBD1; CDR3aa: CASSRTGGTEAFF; CDR3nt: TGTGCCAGCAGTCGCACAGGGGGCACTGAAGCTTTCTTT
v_gene: TRBV7-9; abundance: once; j_gene: TRBJ1-1; d_gene: -; CDR3aa: CASSLGEMNTEAFF; CDR3nt: TGTGCCAGCAGCTTAGGCGAGATGAACACTGAAGCTTTCTTT
v_gene: TRBV15; abundance: -; j_gene: TRBJ2-6; d_gene: TRBD1; CDR3aa: CATSPRQGLTGANVLTF; CDR3nt: TGTGCCACCAGCCCAAGACAGGGTCTCACTGGGGCCAACGTCCTGACTTTC
v_gene: TRBV2; abundance: -; j_gene: TRBJ1-2; d_gene: -; CDR3aa: CASSPSGGGRLNYGYTF; CDR3nt: TGTGCCAGCAGCCCTTCCGGAGGAGGGCGGCTTAACTATGGCTACACCTTC
v_gene: TRBV5-6; abundance: -; j_gene: TRBJ2-1; d_gene: -; CDR3aa: CASSFTFGVSHNEQFF; CDR3nt: TGTGCCAGCAGCTTTACCTTTGGGGTCTCCCACAATGAGCAGTTCTTC
v_gene: TRBV9; abundance: once; j_gene: TRBJ2-3; d_gene: TRBD2; CDR3aa: CASSGLTSENYTQYF; CDR3nt: TGTGCCAGCAGCGGCCTAACTAGCGAAAACTATACGCAGTATTTT
v_gene: TRBV29-1; abundance: -; j_gene: TRBJ2-5; d_gene: -; CDR3aa: CSVPGTLRETQYF; CDR3nt: TGCAGCGTACCCGGGACCCTGAGGGAGACCCAGTACTTC
v_gene: TRBV20-1; abundance: once; j_gene: TRBJ2-7; d_gene: -; CDR3aa: CSAQVGGPIYF; CDR3nt: TGCAGTGCCCAAGTGGGGGGCCCGATCTACTTC
v_gene: TRBV12-5; abundance: once; j_gene: TRBJ1-3; d_gene: TRBD1; CDR3aa: CASGRQGSGNTIYF; CDR3nt: TGTGCTAGTGGCCGACAGGGTTCTGGAAACACCATATATTTT
v_gene: TRBV5-1; abundance: -; j_gene: TRBJ2-3; d_gene: TRBD2; CDR3aa: CASSLGTSGRAYTQYF; CDR3nt: TGCGCCAGCAGCTTGGGGACTAGCGGGAGGGCCTATACGCAGTATTTT
v_gene: TRBV7-2; abundance: -; j_gene: TRBJ2-3; d_gene: -; CDR3aa: CASSLGRRVADTQYF; CDR3nt: TGTGCCAGCAGCTTAGGTCGGAGGGTGGCAGATACGCAGTATTTT
v_gene: TRBV7-9; abundance: -; j_gene: TRBJ2-6; d_gene: TRBD2; CDR3aa: CASSQRLAGGPGANVLTF; CDR3nt: TGTGCCAGCAGCCAACGACTAGCGGGAGGCCCTGGGGCCAACGTCCTGACTTTC
v_gene: TRBV18; abundance: -; j_gene: TRBJ2-1; d_gene: TRBD2; CDR3aa: CASSTLGLAGGPPSYNEQFF; CDR3nt: TGTGCCAGCTCAACCCTGGGACTAGCGGGAGGGCCTCCAAGTTACAATGAGCAGTTCTTC
v_gene: TRBV5-1; abundance: -; j_gene: TRBJ2-1; d_gene: -; CDR3aa: CASSFRGRYANEQFF; CDR3nt: TGCGCCAGCAGCTTCCGGGGTCGTTATGCGAATGAGCAGTTCTTC
v_gene: TRBV11-2; abundance: -; j_gene: TRBJ2-7; d_gene: TRBD2; CDR3aa: CASRGGDRYEQYF; CDR3nt: TGTGCCAGCAGGGGGGGGGACCGCTACGAGCAGTACTTC
v_gene: TRBV28; abundance: -; j_gene: TRBJ2-7; d_gene: -; CDR3aa: CASTKGGLGYEQYF; CDR3nt: TGTGCCAGCACCAAGGGGGGCCTAGGCTACGAGCAGTACTTC
v_gene: TRBV27; abundance: -; j_gene: TRBJ2-5; d_gene: -; CDR3aa: CASARLGQQETQYF; CDR3nt: TGTGCCAGCGCCCGCCTGGGGCAGCAAGAGACCCAGTACTTC
v_gene: TRBV6-5; abundance: -; j_gene: TRBJ2-7; d_gene: -; CDR3aa: CASSRGRLYEQYF; CDR3nt: TGTGCCAGCAGTAGAGGGCGCCTCTACGAGCAGTACTTC
v_gene: TRBV29-1; abundance: -; j_gene: TRBJ1-4; d_gene: -; CDR3aa: CSVAGTTNEKLFF; CDR3nt: TGCAGCGTGGCCGGGACCACGAATGAAAAACTGTTTTTT
v_gene: TRBV5-6; abundance: -; j_gene: TRBJ2-3; d_gene: -; CDR3aa: CASSQIGATDTQYF; CDR3nt: TGTGCCAGCAGCCAAATCGGGGCCACAGATACGCAGTATTTT
v_gene: TRBV5-1; abundance: -; j_gene: TRBJ1-1; d_gene: TRBD1; CDR3aa: CASSDPGQGADTEAFF; CDR3nt: TGCGCCAGCAGCGACCCCGGACAGGGCGCGGACACTGAAGCTTTCTTT
v_gene: TRBV5-1; abundance: -; j_gene: TRBJ1-3; d_gene: -; CDR3aa: CASSLGQISNTIYF; CDR3nt: TGCGCCAGCAGCTTGGGACAGATCTCAAACACCATATATTTT
v_gene: TRBV5-6; abundance: -; j_gene: TRBJ1-1; d_gene: -; CDR3aa: CASSLLGEQAFF; CDR3nt: TGTGCCAGCAGCTTGTTAGGGGAACAAGCTTTCTTT
v_gene: TRBV6-1; abundance: once; j_gene: TRBJ2-2; d_gene: TRBD2; CDR3aa: CASGRLAGSPGELFF; CDR3nt: TGTGCCAGCGGAAGACTAGCGGGATCGCCCGGGGAGCTGTTTTTT
v_gene: TRBV5-6; abundance: -; j_gene: TRBJ2-3; d_gene: -; CDR3aa: CASSSGGGGTDTQYF; CDR3nt: TGTGCCAGCAGCAGCGGAGGGGGAGGCACAGATACGCAGTATTTT
v_gene: TRBV5-4; abundance: -; j_gene: TRBJ1-3; d_gene: -; CDR3aa: CASSLAGVGNTIYF; CDR3nt: TGTGCCAGCAGCTTGGCCGGGGTCGGAAACACCATATATTTT
v_gene: TRBV6-1; abundance: -; j_gene: TRBJ2-7; d_gene: TRBD1; CDR3aa: CASTAGQDLYEQYF; CDR3nt: TGTGCCAGCACCGCGGGACAGGACCTCTACGAGCAGTACTTC
v_gene: TRBV5-1; abundance: -; j_gene: TRBJ2-7; d_gene: -; CDR3aa: CASSLSHRVVESYEQYF; CDR3nt: TGCGCCAGCAGCTTGTCCCACAGGGTGGTGGAATCCTACGAGCAGTACTTC
v_gene: TRBV14; abundance: -; j_gene: TRBJ1-1; d_gene: TRBD1; CDR3aa: CASSQRQGGTEAFF; CDR3nt: TGTGCCAGCAGCCAGCGACAGGGTGGGACTGAAGCTTTCTTT
v_gene: TRBV6-5; abundance: -; j_gene: TRBJ1-4; d_gene: TRBD1; CDR3aa: CASKKQGAREKLFF; CDR3nt: TGTGCCAGCAAAAAACAGGGGGCCAGGGAAAAACTGTTTTTT
v_gene: TRBV6-5; abundance: -; j_gene: TRBJ2-3; d_gene: -; CDR3aa: CASCVGDIRTDTQYF; CDR3nt: TGTGCCAGCTGCGTTGGGGATATTCGCACAGATACGCAGTATTTT
v_gene: TRBV11-2; abundance: -; j_gene: TRBJ2-2; d_gene: -; CDR3aa: CASSLTQGRVFF; CDR3nt: TGTGCCAGCAGCTTAACCCAGGGACGGGTGTTTTTT
v_gene: TRBV28; abundance: -; j_gene: TRBJ1-1; d_gene: TRBD1; CDR3aa: CASSSYVGQGNTEAFF; CDR3nt: TGTGCCAGCAGTTCATACGTGGGACAGGGGAACACTGAAGCTTTCTTT
v_gene: TRBV11-3; abundance: -; j_gene: TRBJ2-1; d_gene: TRBD2; CDR3aa: CASSLAGLAEYNEQFF; CDR3nt: TGTGCCAGCAGCTTAGCGGGACTAGCGGAATACAATGAGCAGTTCTTC